These T cell receptor beta chains were read from a single sample in a study of neurological immune-mediated disorders. TCRdb recomputed calls from the 5' RACE reads with MiXCR, one row per CDR3 protein. The profile shows 25,000 to 30,000 distinct CDR3 sequences, around 6.3% of them singletons. The sequencing input was PBMCs. These receptor sequences come from a woman aged 50 to 60 in good health. The CDR3 runs from the conserved cysteine through the conserved F or W. The order of the fields is CDR3 DNA, CDR3 protein, J gene, V gene, D gene, clone size. D genes are given only for firm matches. Part of the rows lack a size; the others show once, few, many or a class for expanded clones.

TGTGCCAGCAGCTTAGGGGGACTAGCGGTTTCCTACGAGCAGTACTTC | CASSLGGLAVSYEQYF | TRBJ2-7 | TRBV7-8 | TRBD2 | many
TGCGCCAGCAGCTTGGAAGGCTCAGGTATGAGGGAGCAGTACTTC | CASSLEGSGMREQYF | TRBJ2-7 | TRBV5-1 | NA | many
TGCAGTGCTAGAGATTTGGGGGAACCCCTCCACTTT | CSARDLGEPLHF | TRBJ1-6 | TRBV20-1 | NA | many
TGTGCCAGCAAAACTACATTCCCCGGGGAGACCCAGTACTTC | CASKTTFPGETQYF | TRBJ2-5 | TRBV6-6 | NA | many
TGCAGTGCCTCAGACAGCGTAAGCTCTGGGGCCAACGTCCTGACTTTC | CSASDSVSSGANVLTF | TRBJ2-6 | TRBV20-1 | NA | few
TGTGCCAGCAGATTTAGACGTGGTCCTCGGGAAGCCTCCTACAATGAGCAGTTCTTC | CASRFRRGPREASYNEQFF | TRBJ2-1 | TRBV28 | NA | many
TGTGCCGTTACGGGGGGCTCGAACACCGGGGAGCTGTTTTTT | CAVTGGSNTGELFF | TRBJ2-2 | TRBV7-9 | NA | many
TGCAGTGCTAACCGACTAGCGGGGGTAGATGAGCAGTTCTTC | CSANRLAGVDEQFF | TRBJ2-1 | TRBV20-1 | TRBD2 | many
TGCAGTGCGGGCCCCCTCGACAGGGGCTGGGGGAACACTGAAGCTTTCTTT | CSAGPLDRGWGNTEAFF | TRBJ1-1 | TRBV20-1 | TRBD1 | many
TGTGCCAGCTCACCAGGGACAGGGAACCGGGGGCTGTTTTTT | CASSPGTGNRGLFF | TRBJ2-2 | TRBV18 | TRBD1 | few
TGTGCCAGCAGCCCCCTCGGAGGCTTAGGATCCCTCCACTTT | CASSPLGGLGSLHF | TRBJ1-6 | TRBV5-4 | NA | NA
TGTGCCAGCAGCGAAAGACAGGGGGATCTATACGAGCAGTACTTC | CASSERQGDLYEQYF | TRBJ2-7 | TRBV6-6 | TRBD1 | few
TGTGCCAGTGCGACAGGGGGCGGCGGTCAACTAAACACTGAAGCTTTCTTT | CASATGGGGQLNTEAFF | TRBJ1-1 | TRBV28 | TRBD1 | NA
TGTGCCAGCAGCTTAAGCCCGGGACCCACCGGGGAGCTGTTTTTT | CASSLSPGPTGELFF | TRBJ2-2 | TRBV11-2 | NA | many
TGCAGTGCTCGAGAGCGTTGGGGGGCGAACACCGGGGAGCTGTTTTTT | CSARERWGANTGELFF | TRBJ2-2 | TRBV20-1 | NA | many
TGTGCCAGCAGAGAAGCGGGGGTAGCCAAAAACATTCAGTACTTC | CASREAGVAKNIQYF | TRBJ2-4 | TRBV28 | TRBD2 | many
TGCGCCAGCAGCTTGGAGGCGGGAGCCCCCTACGAGCAGTACTTC | CASSLEAGAPYEQYF | TRBJ2-7 | TRBV5-1 | TRBD2 | many
TGCAGTGCTACCCGGACTAGCGGACCCTACGAGCAGTACTTC | CSATRTSGPYEQYF | TRBJ2-7 | TRBV20-1 | TRBD2 | many
TGCAGTGCTAGACAGGTGGGACAGGGCTACGAGCAGTACTTC | CSARQVGQGYEQYF | TRBJ2-7 | TRBV20-1 | TRBD1 | many
TGTGCCAGCAGTTTCGGTTCCAATAGCAATCAGCCCCAGCATTTT | CASSFGSNSNQPQHF | TRBJ1-5 | TRBV12-3/TRBV12-4 | NA | many
TGTGCCAGCAGCCAAGCTGGGGGGGCTGGCTACACCTTC | CASSQAGGAGYTF | TRBJ1-2 | TRBV3-1 | NA | many
TGTGCCAGCAGCCCCCGCGGACTTCGGGCTGAAGCTTTCTTT | CASSPRGLRAEAFF | TRBJ1-1 | TRBV11-1 | NA | many
TGCAGTGCTAGACCGGACAGGAGCAATCAGCCCCAGCATTTT | CSARPDRSNQPQHF | TRBJ1-5 | TRBV20-1 | TRBD1 | many
TGTGCCAGCAGCTCGACAGGGAACACTGAAGCTTTCTTT | CASSSTGNTEAFF | TRBJ1-1 | TRBV7-8 | NA | many
TGTGCCAGCAGCGAGACAGGCGACCTCGGGTATGGCTACACCTTC | CASSETGDLGYGYTF | TRBJ1-2 | TRBV7-9 | NA | NA
TGTGCCAGCAGCCAGTGGGCCAGGGGAACCTCTAGCGTCAATGAGCAGTTCTTC | CASSQWARGTSSVNEQFF | TRBJ2-1 | TRBV14 | NA | many
TGCGCCAGCAGCTCCGACAGGGGAAATGAAAAACTGTTTTTT | CASSSDRGNEKLFF | TRBJ1-4 | TRBV5-1 | TRBD1 | many
TGCGCCAGCAGTAGAGGGACAGGGGGCGCTGGGGCCAACGTCCTGACTTTC | CASSRGTGGAGANVLTF | TRBJ2-6 | TRBV5-1 | TRBD1 | many
TGCGCCAGCAGCTTGGAGGTGGGGTTGATGGATACGCAGTATTTT | CASSLEVGLMDTQYF | TRBJ2-3 | TRBV5-1 | NA | many
TGTGCCAGCAGCTTAGGCCGCCCGGACTACGAGCAGTACTTC | CASSLGRPDYEQYF | TRBJ2-7 | TRBV7-9 | NA | many
TGTGCCATCAGTGTGATCAGGGCGCCACAACAAGAGACCCAGTACTTC | CAISVIRAPQQETQYF | TRBJ2-5 | TRBV10-3 | NA | many
TGTGCCAGCAGACCCGGGACAGGGAATAATTCACCCCTCCACTTT | CASRPGTGNNSPLHF | TRBJ1-6 | TRBV2 | TRBD1 | many
TGCGCCAGCAGCTCCAGGGGCCGCGAGAGGTTAGAGCAGTACTTC | CASSSRGRERLEQYF | TRBJ2-7 | TRBV5-1 | NA | many
TGCAGTGCTTCAACACTAGCGGGAGGGCCAGATACGCAGTATTTT | CSASTLAGGPDTQYF | TRBJ2-3 | TRBV20-1 | TRBD2 | many
TGCAGTGCTAGAGGACAGGTCAGGACAGATACGCAGTATTTT | CSARGQVRTDTQYF | TRBJ2-3 | TRBV20-1 | NA | medium-sized
TGCAGTGCTAGAGATCGGGGTCCCTGGACCAATGAGCAGTTCTTC | CSARDRGPWTNEQFF | TRBJ2-1 | TRBV20-1 | NA | many
TGTGCCATCACCCAAGACAGGGAGGGGAGCGGCTACACCTTC | CAITQDREGSGYTF | TRBJ1-2 | TRBV10-3 | TRBD1 | many
TGTGCCAGCAGCCTGACTAGCTCTTCCTCCTGGGAGACCCAGTACTTC | CASSLTSSSSWETQYF | TRBJ2-5 | TRBV5-6 | TRBD2 | many
TGCAGTGCTAGAGATACCGGGCAGGGCACAGATACGCAGTATTTT | CSARDTGQGTDTQYF | TRBJ2-3 | TRBV20-1 | NA | many
TGTGCCAGCAGCCCTACTAGCGGGGGTTGGAATGAGCAGTTCTTC | CASSPTSGGWNEQFF | TRBJ2-1 | TRBV7-7 | TRBD2 | many
TGCAGCGTTGATCCTGGGAACACCGGGGAGCTGTTTTTT | CSVDPGNTGELFF | TRBJ2-2 | TRBV29-1 | NA | many
TGTGCCAGCAGACCGCGGGACACCCTCGATACGCAGTATTTT | CASRPRDTLDTQYF | TRBJ2-3 | TRBV7-3 | NA | NA
TGCGCCAGCAGCTTGGAGGGACAGACTAACTATGGCTACACCTTC | CASSLEGQTNYGYTF | TRBJ1-2 | TRBV5-1 | TRBD1 | many
TGTGCCAGCAGCTGGCGGCGCCTAAGCACAGATACGCAGTATTTT | CASSWRRLSTDTQYF | TRBJ2-3 | TRBV7-2 | NA | many
TGTGCCAGCAGTTTTGGTAGGTCCTACGAGCAGTACTTC | CASSFGRSYEQYF | TRBJ2-7 | TRBV5-6 | NA | many
TGTGCCACCAGTGACCGGACTAGCGGCGGTGGGAATGAGCAGTTCTTC | CATSDRTSGGGNEQFF | TRBJ2-1 | TRBV24-1 | TRBD2 | many
TGTGCCAGCAGTCACGGGCTTGAGCAGTTCTTC | CASSHGLEQFF | TRBJ2-1 | TRBV6-5 | NA | many
TGCGCCAGCAGCCCTCCGGGTAGCACAGATACGCAGTATTTT | CASSPPGSTDTQYF | TRBJ2-3 | TRBV4-3 | NA | many
TGCAGTGCTCGAACCCAACTGAGATATGAGCAGTTCTTC | CSARTQLRYEQFF | TRBJ2-1 | TRBV20-1 | NA | many
TGCGCCAGCAGCCAACCTCAGGGACTAGCAACTAATGAAAAACTGTTTTTT | CASSQPQGLATNEKLFF | TRBJ1-4 | TRBV4-1 | NA | medium-sized
TGTGCCAGCAGCTGGGGCTGGGGGGCCAAAAACATTCAGTACTTC | CASSWGWGAKNIQYF | TRBJ2-4 | TRBV7-9 | NA | many
TGTGCCAGCAGCCCTCATCAAGGGGGTTCACCCCTCCACTTT | CASSPHQGGSPLHF | TRBJ1-6 | TRBV7-2 | NA | many
TGTGCCAGCAGCGCCGCCCCGAACACTGAAGCTTTCTTT | CASSAAPNTEAFF | TRBJ1-1 | TRBV9 | NA | many
TGTGCCAGCAGCGGGACGGAAGTTTACAATGAGCAGTTCTTC | CASSGTEVYNEQFF | TRBJ2-1 | TRBV7-8 | NA | few